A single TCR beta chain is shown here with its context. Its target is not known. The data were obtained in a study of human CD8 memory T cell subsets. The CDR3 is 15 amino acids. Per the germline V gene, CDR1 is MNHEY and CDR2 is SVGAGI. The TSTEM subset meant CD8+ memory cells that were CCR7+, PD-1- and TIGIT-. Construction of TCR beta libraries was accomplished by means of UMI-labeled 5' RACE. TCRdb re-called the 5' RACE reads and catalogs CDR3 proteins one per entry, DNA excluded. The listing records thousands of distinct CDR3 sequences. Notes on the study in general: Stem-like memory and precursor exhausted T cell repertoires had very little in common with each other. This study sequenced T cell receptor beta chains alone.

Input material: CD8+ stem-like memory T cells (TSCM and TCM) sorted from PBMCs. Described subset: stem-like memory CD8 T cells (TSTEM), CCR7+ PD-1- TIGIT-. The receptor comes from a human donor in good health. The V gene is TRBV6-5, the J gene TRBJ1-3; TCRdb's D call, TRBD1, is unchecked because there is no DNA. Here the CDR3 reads CASSRGQVSGNTIYF.